This record covers a single T cell receptor beta chain. This sample was taken from a study of blood T cell repertoires in COVID-19. On the study more broadly: The study drew acute and convalescent COVID-19 samples from the United States, Italy and Spain.

Germline CDR1 reads SGDLS; CDR2 reads YYNGEE. Trimming took 2 bases from V and 8 from J; bases not matched to a gene: 4. This CDR3 comprises 14 residues. In the original processing: Amplified reference gene primers provided the basis for estimating nucleated cell counts. Repertoires were generated with immunoSEQ multiplex PCR, while TCRdb's copy carries only in-frame clones and drops some. D and trimming were read from the DNA, whereas the V and J calls and clone size are those reported in that table. The data show about 190,000 clones, about 88% seen once. The rearrangement joins TRBV9 to TRBJ1-2, with 12 bases aligning to TRBD1. Sequencing was done on a sample of peripheral blood. The clonotype comes from a woman aged 25 to 39 with active or convalescent COVID-19. CDR3: CASSVGQGARGYTF. In DNA, the CDR3 is TGTGCCAGCAGCGTGGGACAGGGGGCGCGAGGCTACACCTTC.